This T cell receptor beta chain comes out of a study of high-grade serous ovarian cancer treatment subgroups. Overall study: Samples averaged about 15,000 reads and roughly 7,500 unique TCR beta rearrangements. Study-wide results and caveats: Clonal relatedness tracked neoantigen level, and by trend copy number and mutation load.

CDR1 is SQVTM and CDR2 is ANQGSEA in the germline V gene. The CDR3 contains 12 residues. Trimming pared 7 bases from V and 6 bases from J, leaving 13 bases between. Tumor tissue was taken before any definitive surgery or chemotherapy was given. Of note for this clone: The antigen is unknown.

Only in-frame clones appear in the TCRdb table, and some are missing; sequencing was by immunoSEQ multiplex PCR. The sample lists about 28,000 clones; around 80% were seen once. Sequenced material: tumor tissue. The source is a human donor with high-grade serous ovarian cancer. J is TRBJ2-1 and V is TRBV29-1; D is uncertain. CDR3 in amino acids: CSARPRGNEQFF. As DNA, the CDR3 is TGCAGCGCCCGCCCCCGAGGCAATGAGCAGTTCTTC.